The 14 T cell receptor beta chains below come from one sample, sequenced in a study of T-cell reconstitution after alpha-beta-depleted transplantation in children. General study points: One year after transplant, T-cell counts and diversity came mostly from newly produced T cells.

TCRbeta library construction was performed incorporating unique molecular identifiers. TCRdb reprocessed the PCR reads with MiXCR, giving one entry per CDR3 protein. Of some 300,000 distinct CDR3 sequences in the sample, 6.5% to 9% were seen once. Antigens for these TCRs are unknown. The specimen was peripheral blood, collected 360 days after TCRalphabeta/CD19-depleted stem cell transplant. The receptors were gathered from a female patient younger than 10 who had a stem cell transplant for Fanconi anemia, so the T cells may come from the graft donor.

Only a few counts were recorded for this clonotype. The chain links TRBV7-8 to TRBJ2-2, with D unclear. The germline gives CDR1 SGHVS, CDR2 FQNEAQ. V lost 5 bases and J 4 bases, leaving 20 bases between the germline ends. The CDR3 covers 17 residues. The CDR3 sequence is CASSPRSVGIPTGELFF. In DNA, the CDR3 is TGTGCCAGCAGCCCTAGGTCGGTGGGAATCCCCACCGGGGAGCTGTTTTTT.

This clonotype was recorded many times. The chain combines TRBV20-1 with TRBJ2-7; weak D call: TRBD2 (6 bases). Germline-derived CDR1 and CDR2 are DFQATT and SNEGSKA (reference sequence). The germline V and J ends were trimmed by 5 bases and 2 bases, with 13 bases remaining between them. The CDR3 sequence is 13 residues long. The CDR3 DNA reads TGCAGTGCTCTTTGGGACTCCGCCTACGAGCAGTACTTC. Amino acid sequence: CSALWDSAYEQYF.

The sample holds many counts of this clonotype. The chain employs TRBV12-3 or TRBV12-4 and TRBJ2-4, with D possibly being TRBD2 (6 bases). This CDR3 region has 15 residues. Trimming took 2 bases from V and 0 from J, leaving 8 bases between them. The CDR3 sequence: CASSLSSGAKNIQYF. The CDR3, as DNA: TGTGCCAGCAGTTTAAGTAGCGGAGCCAAAAACATTCAGTACTTC.

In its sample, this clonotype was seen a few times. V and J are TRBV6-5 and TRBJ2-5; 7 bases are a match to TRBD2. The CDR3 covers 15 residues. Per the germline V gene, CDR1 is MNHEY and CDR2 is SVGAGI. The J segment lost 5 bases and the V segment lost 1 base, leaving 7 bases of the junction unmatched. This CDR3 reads CASSYWEGGGETQYF. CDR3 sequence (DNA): TGTGCCAGCAGTTACTGGGAGGGTGGAGGGGAGACCCAGTACTTC.

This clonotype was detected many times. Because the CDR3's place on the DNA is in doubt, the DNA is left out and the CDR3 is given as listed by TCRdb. The CDR3 reads CASSKWGQGAQKGCTEAFF. This chain links TRBV21-1 with TRBJ1-1; the DNA was not compared with TRBD1, the D call given in the table. TRBV21-1 is classified as a pseudogene. The CDR3 adds up to 19 amino acids, both ends counted.

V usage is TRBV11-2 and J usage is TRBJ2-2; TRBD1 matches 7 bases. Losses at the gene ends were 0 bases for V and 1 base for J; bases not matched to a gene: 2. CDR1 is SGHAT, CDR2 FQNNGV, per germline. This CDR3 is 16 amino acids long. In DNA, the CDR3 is TGTGCCAGCAGCTTAGATAGGACAGGGAACACCGGGGAGCTGTTTTTT. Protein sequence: CASSLDRTGNTGELFF.

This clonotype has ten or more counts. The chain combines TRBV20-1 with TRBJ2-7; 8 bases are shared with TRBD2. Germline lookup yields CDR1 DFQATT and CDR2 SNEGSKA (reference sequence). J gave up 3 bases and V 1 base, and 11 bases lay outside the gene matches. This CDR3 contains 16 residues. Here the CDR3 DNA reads TGCAGTGCTAGAGTGGGGAAGCGGGGGAAAGACTACGAGCAGTACTTC. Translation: CSARVGKRGKDYEQYF.

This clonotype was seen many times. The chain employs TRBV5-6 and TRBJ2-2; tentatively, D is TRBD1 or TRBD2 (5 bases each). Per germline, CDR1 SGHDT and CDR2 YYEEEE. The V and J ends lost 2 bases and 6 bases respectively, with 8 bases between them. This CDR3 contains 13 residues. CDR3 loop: CASSLMGAGELFF. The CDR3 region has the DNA TGTGCCAGCAGCTTAATGGGGGCCGGGGAGCTGTTTTTT.

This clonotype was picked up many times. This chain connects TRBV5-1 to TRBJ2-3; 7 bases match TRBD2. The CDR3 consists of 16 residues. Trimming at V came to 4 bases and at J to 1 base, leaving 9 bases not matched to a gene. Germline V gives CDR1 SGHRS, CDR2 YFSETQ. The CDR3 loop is CASSPRLARRTDTQYF. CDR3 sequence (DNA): TGCGCCAGCAGCCCCAGACTAGCCCGCCGCACAGATACGCAGTATTTT.

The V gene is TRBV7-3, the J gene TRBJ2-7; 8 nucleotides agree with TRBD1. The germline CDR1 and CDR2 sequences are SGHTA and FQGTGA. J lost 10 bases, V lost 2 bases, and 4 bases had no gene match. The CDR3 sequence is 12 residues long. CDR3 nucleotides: TGTGCCAGCAGCTTATGGGGACAGGCACAGTACTTC. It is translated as CASSLWGQAQYF. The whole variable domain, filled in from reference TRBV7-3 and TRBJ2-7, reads GAGVSQTPSNKVTEKGKYVELRCDPISGHTALYWYRQSLGQGPEFLIYFQGTGAADDSGLPNDRFFAVRPEGSVSTLKIQRTERGDSAVYLCASSLWGQAQYFGPGTRLTVT.

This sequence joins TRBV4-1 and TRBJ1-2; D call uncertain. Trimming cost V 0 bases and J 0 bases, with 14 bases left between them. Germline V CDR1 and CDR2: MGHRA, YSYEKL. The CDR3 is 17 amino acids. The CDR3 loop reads CASSQDLMAPANYGYTF. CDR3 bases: TGCGCCAGCAGCCAAGATCTGATGGCTCCAGCTAACTATGGCTACACCTTC.

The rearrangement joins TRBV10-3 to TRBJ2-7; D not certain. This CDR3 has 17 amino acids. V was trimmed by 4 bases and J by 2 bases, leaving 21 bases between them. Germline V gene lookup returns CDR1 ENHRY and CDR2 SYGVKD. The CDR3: CAISAGPIGYTTYEQYV. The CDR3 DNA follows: TGTGCCATCAGTGCGGGCCCCATTGGGTACACTACCTACGAGCAGTACGTC.

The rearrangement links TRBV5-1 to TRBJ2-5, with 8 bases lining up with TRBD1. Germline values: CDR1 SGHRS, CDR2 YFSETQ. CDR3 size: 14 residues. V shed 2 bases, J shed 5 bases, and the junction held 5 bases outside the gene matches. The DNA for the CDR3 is TGCGCCAGCAGCTTCCAGGGGGCGGGTGAGACCCAGTACTTC. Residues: CASSFQGAGETQYF.

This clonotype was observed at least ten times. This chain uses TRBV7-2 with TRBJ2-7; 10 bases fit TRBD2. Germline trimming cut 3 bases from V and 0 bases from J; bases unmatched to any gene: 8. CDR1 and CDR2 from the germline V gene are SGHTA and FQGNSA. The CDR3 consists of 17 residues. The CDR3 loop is CASSFPRTSGSSYEQYF. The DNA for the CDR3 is TGTGCCAGCAGCTTTCCCCGGACTAGCGGTAGCTCCTACGAGCAGTACTTC.